The rows below give T cell receptor beta chains drawn from one sample of a study of blood T cell repertoires in COVID-19. The repertoire was sequenced with immunoSEQ multiplex PCR; TCRdb's copy has only in-frame clones and lacks some. The data hold around 280,000 clones, with 87% observed a single time. Sequencing was carried out using PBMCs or T cells enriched from blood (not recorded which). The receptors were gathered from a woman in her forties who had recovered from COVID-19. CDR3s include the opening cysteine and the closing phenylalanine or tryptophan. The D gene is left open where the match is weak. Expanded clones are given a class, and other clones once, few, many or no size at all.

once,TRBJ2-3,TRBV6-5,TRBD1,15,TGTGCCAGCCAGAAGGACAGGGGAAGCACAGATACGCAGTATTTT,CASQKDRGSTDTQYF
.,TRBJ2-2,TRBV9,.,17,TGTGCCAGCAGCGTAGCTACGGGACAAGCGAACACCGGGGAGCTGTTTTTT,CASSVATGQANTGELFF
.,TRBJ2-7,TRBV5-1,TRBD2,15,TGCGCCAGCAGCTTGGTTGGCGGGAGGGCCTACGAGCAGTACTTC,CASSLVGGRAYEQYF
once,TRBJ1-2,TRBV18,.,13,TGTGCCAGCTCACCACCGGGCGGGTTTGGCTACACCTTC,CASSPPGGFGYTF
few,TRBJ2-1,TRBV5-4,.,14,TGTGCCAGCAGCTTAGGTAGCGAAGGGCGTGAGCAGTTCTTC,CASSLGSEGREQFF
.,TRBJ2-3,TRBV18,TRBD2,17,TGTGCCAGCACTCCCCTAGCGGGAGCGGGGAGCACAGATACGCAGTATTTT,CASTPLAGAGSTDTQYF
.,TRBJ1-1,TRBV18,.,14,TGTGCCAGCTCGCCTAAGACAGGGAACACTGAAGCTTTCTTT,CASSPKTGNTEAFF
.,TRBJ2-3,TRBV7-2,TRBD1,16,TGTGCCAGCAGCTTCGGGACAGGGAGTATCACAGATACGCAGTATTTT,CASSFGTGSITDTQYF
.,TRBJ2-7,TRBV18,.,14,TGTGCCAGCTCGTCCGGGACTCGCCGATACGAGCAGTACTTC,CASSSGTRRYEQYF
.,TRBJ1-5,TRBV27,.,14,TGTGCCAGCAGTTTCCAGGGTAGCAATCAGCCCCAGCATTTT,CASSFQGSNQPQHF
.,TRBJ2-1,TRBV7-3,TRBD2,13,TGTGCCAGCAGCCAGGGTAGCGGGATTGAGCAGTTCTTC,CASSQGSGIEQFF
.,TRBJ1-6,TRBV28,.,14,TGTGCCAGCAGTCGGACAGATAATAATTCACCCCTCCACTTT,CASSRTDNNSPLHF
.,TRBJ1-5,TRBV7-8,.,16,TGTGCCAGCAGCTTTGTACGGGGGGCCGGGTTTCAGCCCCAGCATTTT,CASSFVRGAGFQPQHF
.,TRBJ2-1,TRBV5-5,TRBD2,17,TGTGCCAGCAGCCAACTAGCGGGAGGCAATAATTACAATGAGCAGTTCTTC,CASSQLAGGNNYNEQFF
few,TRBJ2-3,TRBV2,.,12,TGTGCCAGCAGCCCTTTAGCAGATACGCAGTATTTT,CASSPLADTQYF
.,TRBJ1-5,TRBV7-8,.,14,TGTGCCAGCAGCTTACAGGGTTTTGGTCAGCCCCAGCATTTT,CASSLQGFGQPQHF
.,TRBJ2-7,TRBV28,TRBD1,16,TGTGCCAGCATGACAGGGGGACACTGGGGCTCCTACGAGCAGTACTTC,CASMTGGHWGSYEQYF
.,TRBJ1-2,TRBV27,.,11,TGTGCCAGCCTTGGGCCCTATGGCTACACCTTC,CASLGPYGYTF
.,TRBJ1-1,TRBV7-9,.,15,TGTGCCAGCAGCTTAGTCGCGATAATGAACACTGAAGCTTTCTTT,CASSLVAIMNTEAFF
.,TRBJ1-5,TRBV30,.,14,TGTGCCTGGAGCGGGGGGTTAGGCAATCAGCCCCAGCATTTT,CAWSGGLGNQPQHF
.,TRBJ1-4,TRBV6-2/TRBV6-3,.,13,TGTGCCAGCAGTTACTCGAGTGATGAAAAACTGTTTTTT,CASSYSSDEKLFF
.,TRBJ2-3,TRBV5-1,TRBD1,15,TGCGCCAGCAGCTTAGGGGACAGGGACACAGATACGCAGTATTTT,CASSLGDRDTDTQYF
.,TRBJ2-7,TRBV28,.,15,TGTGCCAGCAGTTTGTTAGCGCTAACCTCCTACGAGCAGTACTTC,CASSLLALTSYEQYF
.,TRBJ2-5,TRBV7-9,.,14,TGTGCCAGCAGTCTCTCAAGGACAGAAGAGACCCAGTACTTC,CASSLSRTEETQYF
.,TRBJ2-5,TRBV19,TRBD1,13,TGTGCCAGTAGTTCGGGACAGCAAGAGACCCAGTACTTC,CASSSGQQETQYF
.,TRBJ1-4,TRBV28,.,12,TGTGCCTCCGAGGGAGGAAGTGAAAAACTGTTTTTT,CASEGGSEKLFF
.,TRBJ1-2,TRBV28,.,12,TGTGCCAGCGGACTCTACGGGGATGGCTACACCTTC,CASGLYGDGYTF
.,TRBJ2-4,TRBV27,TRBD2,14,TGTGCCAGCAAGGCCCTAGCGGCCGAAAACATTCAGTACTTC,CASKALAAENIQYF
.,TRBJ1-6,TRBV28,TRBD1,15,TGTGCCAGCAGTCCCTATCAGGGGGGAAATTCACCCCTCCACTTT,CASSPYQGGNSPLHF
.,TRBJ1-2,TRBV14,.,13,TGTGCCAGCAGCCGTCCACAGGGATACGGCTACACCTTC,CASSRPQGYGYTF
.,TRBJ1-2,TRBV7-9,.,16,TGTGCCAGCAGCTCCTCCAGGGTGTATAGGAACTATGGCTACACCTTC,CASSSSRVYRNYGYTF
.,TRBJ1-1,TRBV18,TRBD1,16,TGTGCCAGCTCACCATACGCCGGGACAGAGAACACTGAAGCTTTCTTT,CASSPYAGTENTEAFF
.,TRBJ2-5,TRBV3-1/TRBV3-2,TRBD2,15,TGTGCCAGCAGCCGTGTTAGCGGGAGTATGGAGACCCAGTACTTC,CASSRVSGSMETQYF
.,TRBJ2-7,TRBV4-3,TRBD1,15,TGCGCCAGCAGCCAAGTGAGGACAGGGGGCTACGAGCAGTACTTC,CASSQVRTGGYEQYF
.,TRBJ2-7,TRBV11-1,.,14,TGTGCCAGCAGCGCGAGCCCTGTCGTCTCCGAGCAGTACTTC,CASSASPVVSEQYF
.,TRBJ1-1,TRBV6-5,TRBD1,15,TGTGCCAGCAGAAAACGCAGGGGGAAGAACACTGAAGCTTTCTTT,CASRKRRGKNTEAFF
few,TRBJ2-7,TRBV5-1,TRBD2,15,TGCGCCAGCAGCTTGGGCGGGGGGGTATCCTACGAGCAGTACTTC,CASSLGGGVSYEQYF
.,TRBJ1-1,TRBV10-1,.,17,TGCGCCAGCAGTCCCGGGGAGACCGGACGGATGAACACTGAAGCTTTCTTT,CASSPGETGRMNTEAFF
.,TRBJ2-1,TRBV19,.,15,TGTGCCAGTAGTATTGCTGCATTACGGTACAATGAGCAGTTCTTC,CASSIAALRYNEQFF
.,TRBJ1-1,TRBV7-3,.,15,TGTGCCAGCAGCTTAACTGGCGGGGGCGGCACTGAAGCTTTCTTT,CASSLTGGGGTEAFF
.,TRBJ1-2,TRBV28,.,13,TGTGCCAGCAGTTCAGGGATTAACTATGGCTACACCTTC,CASSSGINYGYTF
.,TRBJ2-5,TRBV21-1,.,14,TGTGCCAGCAGCCTGGGACAGGGCTACGAGACCCAGTACTTC,CASSLGQGYETQYF
once,TRBJ2-7,TRBV2,.,13,TGTGCCAGCAGTGATGACTCCACCTACGAGCAGTACTTC,CASSDDSTYEQYF
.,TRBJ2-7,TRBV2,.,12,TGTGCCAGCAGTCCAGCGACTTACGAGCAGTACTTC,CASSPATYEQYF
.,TRBJ2-1,TRBV2,TRBD2,16,TGTGCCAGCAGTAGGATAGCGGGAGAGGGACACAATGAGCAGTTCTTC,CASSRIAGEGHNEQFF
.,TRBJ2-7,TRBV11-2,.,16,TGTGCCAGCAGCCTTGGAGGCTCTCCGAGCTCCTACGAGCAGTACTTC,CASSLGGSPSSYEQYF
.,TRBJ2-1,TRBV2,TRBD2,15,TGTGCCAGCAGTGCGAGCGGGAGGACCTACAATGAGCAGTTCTTC,CASSASGRTYNEQFF
.,TRBJ2-2,TRBV5-5,TRBD2,15,TGTGCCAGCAGCTTGGTGCGGGAGTGGACCGGGGAGCTGTTTTTT,CASSLVREWTGELFF
.,TRBJ1-1,TRBV11-2,.,13,TGTGCCAGCAGCTTAGACAGGGAGGCTGAAGCTTTCTTT,CASSLDREAEAFF
.,TRBJ2-5,TRBV9,.,15,TGTGCCAGCAGCCCCCGGACTTTGTACCAAGAGACCCAGTACTTC,CASSPRTLYQETQYF
.,TRBJ1-2,TRBV7-9,TRBD1,15,TGTGCCAGCAGCTTAGTGGGACAGAGAAACTATGGCTACACCTTC,CASSLVGQRNYGYTF
.,TRBJ2-3,TRBV6-4,.,14,TGTGCCCCCCCGGGGAGTCTATCAATAGATACGCAGTATTTT,CAPPGSLSIDTQYF
.,TRBJ2-3,TRBV28,.,14,TGTGCCAGCAGTTCGCGGACTACCGGGGATACGCAGTATTTT,CASSSRTTGDTQYF